These T cell receptor beta chains were read from a single sample in a study of T cell changes during pregnancy in multiple sclerosis. This table comes from immunoSEQ multiplex PCR, and its TCRdb copy is limited to in-frame clones, with some not included. The sample carries fewer than 25,000 clones, roughly 85% recorded once. The specimen comprised CD8+ T cells from peripheral blood mononuclear cells, sampled in the third trimester of pregnancy. These TCRs come from a female donor in good health, enrolled as a control in a pregnancy study. The CDR3 runs from the conserved cysteine through the conserved F or W. D genes are given only for firm matches. Not every row has a clone size; where given, it reads once, few, many or a size class.

D,V,size,J,DNA,CDR3
-,TRBV5-6,medium-sized,TRBJ2-1,TGTGCCAGCAGCGTGGTGAGGTATGAGCAGTTCTTC,CASSVVRYEQFF
-,TRBV7-9,-,TRBJ1-5,TGTGCCAGCAGCCTCTCCCTGCCGGGGCCCCAGCATTTT,CASSLSLPGPQHF
-,TRBV5-4,-,TRBJ2-2,TGTGCCAGCAGCTTGGGGCAGGCCGGGGAGCTGTTTTTT,CASSLGQAGELFF
-,TRBV7-8,-,TRBJ1-4,TGTGCCAGCAGCTTGTGGCAGGGTAATGAAAAACTGTTTTTT,CASSLWQGNEKLFF
TRBD1,TRBV7-2,once,TRBJ1-1,TGTGCCAGCAGCTCTGGTCCCGGGACAGGGGATGGAGCTTTCTTT,CASSSGPGTGDGAFF
-,TRBV2,-,TRBJ2-3,TGTGCCAGCAGTGTCGTGCGGCGCGCACCCACAGATACGCAGTATTTT,CASSVVRRAPTDTQYF
-,TRBV29-1,-,TRBJ1-5,TGCAGCGTGAGGAATAATCAGCCCCAGCATTTT,CSVRNNQPQHF
-,TRBV7-9,-,TRBJ1-3,TGTGCCAGCAGCTCTCGGACGGGGAGCTCTGGAAACACCATATATTTT,CASSSRTGSSGNTIYF
-,TRBV19,-,TRBJ2-7,TGTGCCAGTAGTTACGGGAGTGCCTACGAGCAGTACTTC,CASSYGSAYEQYF
TRBD2,TRBV19,once,TRBJ2-1,TGTGCCAGTAGTACTACCCCCCAGCGGGGGGTCCCGAGGTCCTACAATGAGCAGTTCTTC,CASSTTPQRGVPRSYNEQFF
-,TRBV4-3,-,TRBJ1-2,TGCGCCAGCAGCCAAGAATGGGCGAACTCTAACTATGGCTACACCTTC,CASSQEWANSNYGYTF
TRBD1,TRBV6-5,once,TRBJ1-2,TGTGCCAGCAGTTATGGCTCATCGGGACAGGGGAGCTACACCTTC,CASSYGSSGQGSYTF
TRBD1,TRBV2,-,TRBJ1-6,TGTGCCAGCAGTGAATTGGGACAGGGTAATTCACCCCTCCACTTT,CASSELGQGNSPLHF
TRBD1,TRBV4-1,-,TRBJ1-4,TGCGCCAGCAGCCAACACAGGGGAACTAATGAAAAACTGTTTTTT,CASSQHRGTNEKLFF
TRBD1,TRBV30,-,TRBJ1-1,TGTGCCTGGAGTGTACGCGGCAGGGGGCAAGGAACTGAAGCTTTCTTT,CAWSVRGRGQGTEAFF